This TCR beta chain was identified during a study of beta chain features in type 1 diabetes. General study findings and limits: Still unanswered here is whether HLA type influences TCRB rearrangement.

Expressed TCRB transcripts were sequenced after all isolated RNA was converted to cDNA. The data were produced by immunoSEQ multiplex PCR, yet TCRdb's version contains in-frame clones alone and is incomplete. This sample carries more than 140,000 clones, about a tenth of them seen once, and the ten largest clones take approximately 0.69%. CDR3 length: 15 residues. Germline V lookup: CDR1 SNHLY, CDR2 FYNNEI. Trimming at V came to 2 bases and at J to 4 bases, leaving 5 bases not matched to a gene. Points on this clone: The target antigen is unknown.

What was sequenced was central memory CD4+ T cells from blood. This TCR was recovered from a woman between 40 and 55 years old in good health. The chain joins TRBV2 to TRBJ2-1, with 7 bases fitting TRBD1. DNA for the CDR3: TGTGCCAGCAGTGAAACAGGGGAATCTTACAATGAGCAGTTCTTC. This gives the protein CASSETGESYNEQFF.